Below, 23 T cell receptor beta chains from the same sample are listed, as sequenced in a study of response to subunit inactivated influenza vaccine. TCRdb reprocessed the RT-PCR reads with MiXCR, giving one entry per CDR3 protein. The sample gives hundreds of thousands of distinct CDR3 sequences, under 20% of which show up once; about a tenth is in the top ten. The material was PBMCs from blood, obtained 4 to 6 days after vaccination. The receptors here all came from a man between 45 and 60 years old who received an inactivated influenza vaccine.

This clonotype has more than one count but fewer than ten. The V and J genes are TRBV6-2 or TRBV6-3 and TRBJ2-3; maybe TRBD1 (5 bases). The V gene's germline CDR1 is MNHEY and CDR2 SVGEGT. The V end was cut by 3 bases, the J end by 6 bases, with 7 bases between. This CDR3 is built from 12 residues. The CDR3 DNA sequence: TGTGCCAGCAGTTATCCAGGGGATACGCAGTATTTT. This gives the protein CASSYPGDTQYF.

This clonotype was counted only a few times. The chain recombines TRBV4-3 with TRBJ2-1; D is uncertain. The CDR3 covers 15 residues. Trimming left V 3 bases short and J 4 bases short, with 13 bases between. Germline V gene lookup returns CDR1 LGHNA and CDR2 YSLEER. DNA for the CDR3: TGCGCCAGCAGCCACGATACAGACGGTTACAATGAGCAGTTCTTC. This codes for CASSHDTDGYNEQFF.

This chain links TRBV6-1 with TRBJ2-7, with 7 nucleotides matching TRBD2. This CDR3 region has 15 residues. Trimming took 6 bases from V and 6 from J; bases not matched to a gene: 14. Germline V gives CDR1 MNHNS, CDR2 SASEGT. CDR3 residues: CASRPLAYHPGEQYF. The DNA for the CDR3 is TGTGCCAGCAGACCACTAGCGTACCACCCTGGCGAGCAGTACTTC.

J is TRBJ2-5 and V is TRBV15; 14 bases align to TRBD2. The CDR3 runs 18 residues. Losses at the gene ends were 0 bases for V and 6 bases for J; bases not matched to a gene: 9. Germline CDR1 is LNHNV and CDR2 is YYDKDF (reference sequence). CDR3 DNA sequence: TGTGCCACCAGCAGAGATGCGGGACTAGCGGGAGTAAGGCAGACCCAGTACTTC. Its translation: CATSRDAGLAGVRQTQYF.

This clonotype came up a few times. The chain has TRBV12-3 or TRBV12-4 and TRBJ2-5; 8 bases agree with TRBD2. CDR3 length equals 14 residues. The V segment lost 7 bases and the J segment 8 bases; nucleotides outside the gene matches: 12. CDR3 bases: TGTGCCAGCACCTTAGCGGGGTCGAAAGTCACCCAGTACTTC. It is translated as CASTLAGSKVTQYF.

This clonotype was observed once. The genes are TRBV4-1 and TRBJ2-3, with 7 bases matching TRBD2. The CDR3 loop spans 15 amino acids. Germline-derived CDR1 and CDR2 are MGHRA and YSYEKL. V was pared by 3 bases and J by 0 bases, with 3 bases of the junction left unmatched. CDR3 nucleotide sequence: TGCGCCAGCAGCCATAGCGGGCCTAGCACAGATACGCAGTATTTT. It is translated as CASSHSGPSTDTQYF.

This clonotype was seen a handful of times. The V and J genes are TRBV9 and TRBJ2-2; either TRBD1 or TRBD2 may fit D (7 bases each). Germline V gives CDR1 SGDLS, CDR2 YYNGEE. The CDR3 runs to 17 residues. The V end lost 1 base, the J end lost 0 bases, and 13 bases lay between the germline ends. CDR3 DNA: TGTGCCAGCAGCGTACTTGCAGGGGGGGCGAACACCGGGGAGCTGTTTTTT. As protein: CASSVLAGGANTGELFF. The whole variable domain, remainder taken from reference TRBV9 and TRBJ2-2, is DSGVTQTPKHLITATGQRVTLRCSPRSGDLSVYWYQQSLDQGLQFLIQYYNGEERAKGNILERFSAQQFPDLHSELNLSSLELGDSALYFCASSVLAGGANTGELFFGEGSRLTVL.

This clonotype was seen more than once but under ten times. The chain employs TRBV2 and TRBJ1-2; 8 bases are a match to TRBD1. The J segment lost 1 base and the V segment lost 4 bases, leaving 2 bases of the junction unmatched. The CDR3 is 14 residues long. Germline-derived CDR1 and CDR2 are SNHLY and FYNNEI. The CDR3 nucleotides are TGTGCCAGCAGTGGGGGACAGGTTAACTATGGCTACACCTTC. This codes for CASSGGQVNYGYTF.

This clonotype was seen at least ten times. J is TRBJ2-1 and V is TRBV7-9, with 11 bases that match TRBD2. Germline CDR1 is SEHNR and CDR2 is FQNEAQ (reference sequence). V gave up 1 base and J gave up 10 bases; unmatched junction bases: 6. The CDR3 has 15 residues. The CDR3 sequence is CASSLDLAGGREQFF. The CDR3 DNA reads as TGTGCCAGCAGCTTAGACCTAGCGGGAGGTCGGGAGCAGTTCTTC.

This clonotype was observed once. DNA of the CDR3: TGTGCCAGCAGTTTGGGTACGGGGGGTGAAGCTTTCTTT. Its protein is CASSLGTGGEAFF. The rearrangement joins TRBV27 to TRBJ1-1; D perhaps matches TRBD1 (5 bases). The CDR3 loop spans 13 amino acids. The germline V and J ends were trimmed by 3 bases and 7 bases, with 12 bases remaining between them. Germline V gene lookup returns CDR1 MNHEY and CDR2 SMNVEV (reference sequence).

This clonotype has just a few counts. CDR3 DNA sequence: TGCAGTGCTAGAGATTCGGGGGGCCGGATCAATGAGCAGTTCTTC. This gives the protein CSARDSGGRINEQFF. The V gene is TRBV20-1, the J gene TRBJ2-1; tentative D call: TRBD2 (7 bases). Germline-derived CDR1 and CDR2 are DFQATT and SNEGSKA (reference sequence). The V end lost 0 bases, the J end lost 6 bases, and 15 bases lay between the germline ends. The CDR3 is 15 amino acids.

The J gene is TRBJ1-2, the V gene TRBV5-1; TRBD1 aligns across 10 bases. The CDR3 spans 15 residues. Trimming at V came to 4 bases and at J to 5 bases, leaving 8 bases not matched to a gene. Germline loops: CDR1 SGHRS, CDR2 YFSETQ. CDR3 loop: CASSRSGTGEYGYTF. The CDR3 coding sequence is TGCGCCAGCAGCAGATCCGGGACAGGGGAATATGGCTACACCTTC.

The chain links TRBV10-3 to TRBJ2-7; D uncertain. CDR1 is ENHRY, CDR2 SYGVKD, per germline. V shed 2 bases and J shed 0 bases, with 5 bases lying between them. CDR3 length equals 13 residues. CDR3: CAISERVSYEQYF. The CDR3 region has the DNA TGTGCCATCAGTGAGAGGGTCTCCTACGAGCAGTACTTC.

The genes are TRBV29-1 and TRBJ2-1, with a tentative D call TRBD2 (5 bases). Trimming took off 7 bases at V and 4 bases at J, with 14 bases between the two ends. Looked up from germline, CDR1 is SQVTM and CDR2 is ANQGSEA. The CDR3 extends over 13 amino acids. The CDR3, as DNA: TGCAGCGGGACTGGGATTTCTTACAATGAGCAGTTCTTC. Its protein is CSGTGISYNEQFF.

A few counts support this clonotype. The chain couples TRBV4-2 to TRBJ2-7, with 14 bases fitting TRBD2. J was trimmed by 6 bases and V by 1 base; bases with no gene match: 5. CDR1 is LGHNA and CDR2 is YNFKEQ in the germline V gene. The CDR3 runs to 16 residues. The CDR3 sequence is CASSQGGLAGVREQYF. CDR3 nucleotide sequence: TGTGCCAGCAGCCAAGGGGGACTAGCGGGAGTCCGCGAGCAGTACTTC.

This rearrangement joins TRBV10-3 to TRBJ1-2; weak D call: TRBD1 (6 bases). V lost 4 bases and J lost 6, with 18 bases in between. The CDR3 has 15 residues. Germline CDR1 is ENHRY and CDR2 is SYGVKD. CDR3 region: CAISAMVTGSDGYTF. CDR3 coding DNA: TGTGCCATCAGTGCGATGGTGACAGGATCTGATGGCTACACCTTC.

This clonotype was seen only a few times. V usage is TRBV7-2 and J usage is TRBJ1-3; D gene uncertain. The V gene's germline CDR1 is SGHTA and CDR2 FQGNSA. The CDR3 extends over 15 amino acids. Trimming removed 6 bases from V and 0 bases from J, with 12 bases in between. The DNA for the CDR3 is TGTGCCAGCAGTCCTACTTTACACTCTGGAAACACCATATATTTT. Translating gives CASSPTLHSGNTIYF.

This chain uses TRBV12-3 or TRBV12-4 with TRBJ1-6, with 8 positions matching TRBD1. CDR3 length: 14 amino acids. J gave up 7 bases and V 6 bases, and 5 bases lay outside the gene matches. The DNA for the CDR3 is TGTGCCAGCAGCCCGGACAGGGAAAATTCACCCCTCCACTTT. This codes for CASSPDRENSPLHF.

This clonotype was observed a few times. V is TRBV6-2 or TRBV6-3 and J is TRBJ2-7, with a weak D call TRBD2 (6 bases). V lost 7 bases, J lost 1 base, and 14 bases lay in between. This CDR3 is 14 amino acids long. Germline V gives CDR1 MNHEY, CDR2 SVGEGT. The CDR3 sequence: CASTKFGSSYEQYF. CDR3 coding DNA: TGTGCCAGCACCAAATTCGGGAGTTCCTACGAGCAGTACTTC.

This rearrangement joins TRBV27 to TRBJ2-6, with a tentative D call TRBD2 (6 bases). V lost 11 bases and J lost 3, with 17 bases in between. The CDR3 runs to 15 residues. Germline values: CDR1 MNHEY, CDR2 SMNVEV (reference sequence). CDR3 DNA sequence: TGTGCCGTGAGTACGGGGGTCGGTGGGGCCAACGTCCTGACTTTC. Translated: CAVSTGVGGANVLTF.

This chain uses TRBV5-1 with TRBJ2-7; 13 bases are a match to TRBD2. There are 16 residues in the CDR3. Germline CDR1 is SGHRS and CDR2 is YFSETQ. The V and J ends lost 4 bases and 4 bases, in that order; junction bases with no gene match: 8. The chain's CDR3 is CASSPGLAGDQYEQYF. In DNA form, the CDR3 reads TGCGCCAGCAGCCCCGGACTAGCGGGGGACCAGTACGAGCAGTACTTC. Looking up the rest from reference TRBV5-1 and TRBJ2-7 gives the full variable domain: KAGVTQTPRYLIKTRGQQVTLSCSPISGHRSVSWYQQTPGQGLQFLFEYFSETQRNKGNFPGRFSGRQFSNSRSEMNVSTLELGDSALYLCASSPGLAGDQYEQYFGPGTRLTVT.

This clonotype came up many times. The chain has TRBV7-9 and TRBJ1-1; D not certain. The CDR3 sequence is 17 residues long. V was cut by 1 base and J by 0 bases, with 15 bases left in between. Germline V gene data show CDR1 as SEHNR and CDR2 as FQNEAQ (reference sequence). CDR3 sequence: CASSLVWSLTLNTEAFF. The CDR3 bases are TGTGCCAGCAGCTTAGTCTGGTCCCTTACACTGAACACTGAAGCTTTCTTT.

The chain joins TRBV6-1 to TRBJ2-1; 14 bases match TRBD2. This CDR3 comprises 16 residues. Germline trimming cut 5 bases from V and 8 bases from J; bases unmatched to any gene: 8. The germline V gene encodes CDR1 MNHNS and CDR2 SASEGT. The CDR3 spells CASSRLAGGRVYEQFF. CDR3 sequence (DNA): TGTGCCAGCAGTCGACTAGCGGGGGGGCGGGTTTATGAGCAGTTCTTC.